The T cell receptor beta chain under discussion was sequenced for a study of cytomegalovirus exposure and HLA in healthy donors. Germline CDR1 SGDLS, CDR2 YYNGEE. Trimming cost V 0 bases and J 6 bases; bases outside gene matches: 5. The CDR3 has 15 amino acids. The study ran its PCR with 60 Vbeta and 13 Jbeta primers. Measured with immunoSEQ multiplex PCR; TCRdb has only the in-frame clones, and not every one. The table shows around 100,000 clones, with 70% to 80% occurring only once. The chain has TRBV9 and TRBJ2-7; 11 bases align to TRBD2. The TCR was taken from a male donor in good health and CMV-seropositive. Sequenced material: PBMCs. As DNA, the CDR3 is TGTGCCAGCAGCGTAGCCCCGGGACTAGCGGTCGAGCAGTACTTC. Residues: CASSVAPGLAVEQYF.